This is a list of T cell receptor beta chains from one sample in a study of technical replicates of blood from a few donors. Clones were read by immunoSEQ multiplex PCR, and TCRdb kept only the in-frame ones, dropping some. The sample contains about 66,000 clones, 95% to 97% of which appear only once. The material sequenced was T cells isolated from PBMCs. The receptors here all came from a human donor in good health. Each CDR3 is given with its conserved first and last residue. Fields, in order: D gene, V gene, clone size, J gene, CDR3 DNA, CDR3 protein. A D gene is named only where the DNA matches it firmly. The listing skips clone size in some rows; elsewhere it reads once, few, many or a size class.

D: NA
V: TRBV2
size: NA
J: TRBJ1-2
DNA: TGTGCCAGCGCTCCGGTGGGCGGACAGACGAATGGCTACACCTTC
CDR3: CASAPVGGQTNGYTF

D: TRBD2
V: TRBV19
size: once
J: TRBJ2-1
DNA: TGTGCCAGTAGTATATCTACTACTAGCGGGCTGGGTGAGCAGTTCTTC
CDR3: CASSISTTSGLGEQFF

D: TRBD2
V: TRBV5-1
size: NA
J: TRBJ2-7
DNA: TGCGCCAGCAGCTTGGCGTCTAGCGGGGCCTACGAGCAGTACTTC
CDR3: CASSLASSGAYEQYF

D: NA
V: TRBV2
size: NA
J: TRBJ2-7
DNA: TGTGCCAGCAGTGGATCGTTCGTGGCAGACTACGAGCAGTACTTC
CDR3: CASSGSFVADYEQYF

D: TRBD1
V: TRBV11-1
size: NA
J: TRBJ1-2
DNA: TGTGCCAGCAGTGTCGACAGGGGACGTGGCTACACCTTC
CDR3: CASSVDRGRGYTF

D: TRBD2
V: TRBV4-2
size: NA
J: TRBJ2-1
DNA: TGTGCCAGCAGCCAAGGACTAGCGGATCTCAATGAGCAGTTCTTC
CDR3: CASSQGLADLNEQFF

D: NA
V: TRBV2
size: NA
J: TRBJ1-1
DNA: TGTGCCAGCAGTGACGGGATGAACACTGAAGCTTTCTTT
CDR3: CASSDGMNTEAFF

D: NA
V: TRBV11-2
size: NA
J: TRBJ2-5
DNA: TGTGCCAGCAGCCTGAACAGGATTCAAGAGACCCAGTACTTC
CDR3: CASSLNRIQETQYF

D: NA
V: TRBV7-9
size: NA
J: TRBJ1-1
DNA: TGTGCCAGCAGCTTATCAGGATTTGAAGCTTTCTTT
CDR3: CASSLSGFEAFF

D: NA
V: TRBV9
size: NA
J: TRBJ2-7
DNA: TGTGCCAGCAGCGTAGATCGATTCGGGTTGATTTACGAGCAGTACTTC
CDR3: CASSVDRFGLIYEQYF

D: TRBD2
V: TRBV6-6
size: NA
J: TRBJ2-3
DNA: TGTGCCAGCAGTTACAGAGCGGGAGGGAGAATAGATACGCAGTATTTT
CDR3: CASSYRAGGRIDTQYF

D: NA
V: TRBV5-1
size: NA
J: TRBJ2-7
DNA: TGCGCCAGCAGCTTGTTTTCTGGGCACGAGCAGTACTTC
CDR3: CASSLFSGHEQYF

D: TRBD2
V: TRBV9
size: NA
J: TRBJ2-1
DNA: TGTGCCAGCAGCGCGGGACTAGCATACAATGAGCAGTTCTTC
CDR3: CASSAGLAYNEQFF

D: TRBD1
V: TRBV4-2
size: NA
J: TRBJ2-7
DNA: TGTGCCAGCAGCCAAGCCGCTCGGACAGGGGTCTCCTACGAGCAGTACTTC
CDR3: CASSQAARTGVSYEQYF

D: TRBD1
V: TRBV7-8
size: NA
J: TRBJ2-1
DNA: TGTGCCAGCATACCGGGACAGGGGGTAAATGAGCAGTTCTTC
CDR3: CASIPGQGVNEQFF

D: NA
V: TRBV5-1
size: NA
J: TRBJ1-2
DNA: TGCGCCAGCAGCTTGGTGCCGGACTATGGCTACACCTTC
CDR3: CASSLVPDYGYTF

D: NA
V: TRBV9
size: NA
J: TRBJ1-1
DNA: TGTGCCAGCAGCAACTCCAGGGGCATCACTGAAGCTTTCTTT
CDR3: CASSNSRGITEAFF

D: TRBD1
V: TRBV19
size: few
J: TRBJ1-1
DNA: TGTGCCAGTAGTAGGCAGGGGGTGAACACTGAAGCTTTCTTT
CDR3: CASSRQGVNTEAFF

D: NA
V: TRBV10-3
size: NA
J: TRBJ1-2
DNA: TGTGCCATCAGTGAGTATGCCAGGGGACCGACTAACTATGGCTACACCTTC
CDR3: CAISEYARGPTNYGYTF

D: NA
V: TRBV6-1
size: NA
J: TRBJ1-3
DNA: TGTGCCGGTGGGGGCTTCGGAGGAAACACCATATATTTT
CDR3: CAGGGFGGNTIYF

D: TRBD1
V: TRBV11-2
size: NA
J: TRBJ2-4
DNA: TGTGCCAGCAGCTTTCAGGGGGTCGCCAAAAACATTCAGTACTTC
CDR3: CASSFQGVAKNIQYF

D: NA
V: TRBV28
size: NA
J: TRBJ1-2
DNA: TGTGCCAGCAGTTTATTCCAGGTTAACTATGGCTACACCTTC
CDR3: CASSLFQVNYGYTF

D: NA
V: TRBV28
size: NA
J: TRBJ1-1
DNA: TGTGCCAGCAGTTTACAGGGGAGGAACACTGAAGCTTTCTTT
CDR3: CASSLQGRNTEAFF

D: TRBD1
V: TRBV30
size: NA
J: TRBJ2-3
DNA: TGTGCCTGGAGTCTATCAGGACAGGGCCTCCTCACAGATACGCAGTATTTT
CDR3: CAWSLSGQGLLTDTQYF

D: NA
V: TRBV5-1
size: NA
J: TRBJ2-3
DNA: TGCGCCAGCAGCTCGTTTAACTACCCTAGCACAGATACGCAGTATTTT
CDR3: CASSSFNYPSTDTQYF

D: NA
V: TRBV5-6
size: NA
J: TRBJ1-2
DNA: TGTGCCAGCAGCTTGGAGGGGGTTGGCTACACCTTC
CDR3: CASSLEGVGYTF

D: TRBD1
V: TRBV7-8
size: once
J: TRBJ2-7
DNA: TGTGCCAGCAGGGGACAGGGTGGCGACGAGCAGTACTTC
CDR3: CASRGQGGDEQYF

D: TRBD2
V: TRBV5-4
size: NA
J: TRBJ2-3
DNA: TGTGCCAGCAGCTCCTCAGCGGGAGGGGAAAGGCAGTATTTT
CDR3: CASSSSAGGERQYF

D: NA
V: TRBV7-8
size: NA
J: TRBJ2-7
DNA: TGTGCCAGCAGCTTATGGGGAGAACGGGCCTACGAGCAGTACTTC
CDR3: CASSLWGERAYEQYF

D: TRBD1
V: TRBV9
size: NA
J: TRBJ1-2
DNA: TGTGCCAGCAGCGTAGAGGCAGGGGGCATTTCTAACTATGGCTACACCTTC
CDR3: CASSVEAGGISNYGYTF

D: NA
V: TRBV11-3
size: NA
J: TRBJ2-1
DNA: TGTGCCAGTGCGGTGAGTTACAATGAGCAGTTCTTC
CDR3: CASAVSYNEQFF

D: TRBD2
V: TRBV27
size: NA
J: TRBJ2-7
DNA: TGTGCCAGCAGTTTTATTGGGTCTAGCGGGAGCTACGAGCAGTACTTC
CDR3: CASSFIGSSGSYEQYF

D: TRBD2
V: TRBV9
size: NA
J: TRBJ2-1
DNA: TGTGCCAGCAGCGAATTACTAGCGGGAGTCAATGAGCAGTTCTTC
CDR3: CASSELLAGVNEQFF

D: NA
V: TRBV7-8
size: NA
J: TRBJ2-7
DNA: TGTGCCAGCAGCTTAGCGGCATACGAGCAGTACTTC
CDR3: CASSLAAYEQYF

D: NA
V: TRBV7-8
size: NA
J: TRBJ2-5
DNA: TGTGCCAGCAGCTTAGCGCAATACGTGGCGGGAGAGACCCAGTACTTC
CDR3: CASSLAQYVAGETQYF

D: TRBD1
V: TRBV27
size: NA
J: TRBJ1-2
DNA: TGTGCCAGCAGTTTGGTCGGACAGGGGGCGCTTGGCTACACCTTC
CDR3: CASSLVGQGALGYTF

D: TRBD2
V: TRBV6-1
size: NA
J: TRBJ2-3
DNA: TGTGCCAGCAGTGCCAGACTAGCGGGAGGCCTGGGAGATACGCAGTATTTT
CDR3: CASSARLAGGLGDTQYF

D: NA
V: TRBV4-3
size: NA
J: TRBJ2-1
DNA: TGCGCCAGCAGCCAAGGTATTTCGGCGGGAAATGAGCAGTTCTTC
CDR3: CASSQGISAGNEQFF

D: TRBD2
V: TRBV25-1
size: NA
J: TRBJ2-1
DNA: TGTGCCAGCAGTCTAGCGGGAGAGTTCAATGAGCAGTTCTTC
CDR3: CASSLAGEFNEQFF

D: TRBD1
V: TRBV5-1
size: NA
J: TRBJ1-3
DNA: TGCGCCAGCAGCTTGGTGGGACAGGGAGCTGGAAACACCATATATTTT
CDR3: CASSLVGQGAGNTIYF

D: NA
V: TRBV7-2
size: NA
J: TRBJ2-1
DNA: TGTGCCAGCAGCGCCTCCGGGACTCAGGTCAATGAGCAGTTCTTC
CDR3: CASSASGTQVNEQFF

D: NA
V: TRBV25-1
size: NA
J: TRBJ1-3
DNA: TGTGCCAGCATAGCCAACTCTGGAAACACCATATATTTT
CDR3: CASIANSGNTIYF

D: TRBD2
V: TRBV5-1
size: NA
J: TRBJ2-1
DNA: TGCGCCAGCAGCGATCGGGGACTAGCGGGAGGAGGCTCCTACAATGAGCAGTTCTTC
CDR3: CASSDRGLAGGGSYNEQFF

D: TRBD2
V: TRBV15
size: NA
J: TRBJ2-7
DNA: TGTGCCACCAGCAGAGACACGACTAGCGGCTCCTACGAGCAGTACTTC
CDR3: CATSRDTTSGSYEQYF

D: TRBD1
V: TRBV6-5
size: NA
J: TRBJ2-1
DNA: TGTGCCAGCAGTCTCCGAGGGGGCGGCTATGAGCAGTTCTTC
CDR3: CASSLRGGGYEQFF

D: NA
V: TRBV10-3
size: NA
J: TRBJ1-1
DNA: TGTGCCATCAGTGTACAGAACACTGAAGCTTTCTTT
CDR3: CAISVQNTEAFF

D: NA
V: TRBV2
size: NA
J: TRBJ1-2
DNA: TGTGCCAGCAGTGAAGCCCTAGGACAGTTGCTCTATGGCTACACCTTC
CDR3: CASSEALGQLLYGYTF

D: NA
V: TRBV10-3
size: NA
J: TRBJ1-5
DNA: TGTGCCATCAGAACGGACAGTTTTGGAAGCAATCAGCCCCAGCATTTT
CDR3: CAIRTDSFGSNQPQHF

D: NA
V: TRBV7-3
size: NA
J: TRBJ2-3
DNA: TGTGCCAGCAGCCTCCGGCCGGTCCAGGGGACAGATACGCAGTATTTT
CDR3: CASSLRPVQGTDTQYF

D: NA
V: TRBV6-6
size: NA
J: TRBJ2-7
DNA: TGTGCCAGCAGTTACTCGGGCGGGTACTACGAGCAGTACTTC
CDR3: CASSYSGGYYEQYF

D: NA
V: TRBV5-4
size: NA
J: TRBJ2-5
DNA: TGTGCCAGCAGCCCCCCCCGTGGCGGGGAGACCCAGTACTTC
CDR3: CASSPPRGGETQYF

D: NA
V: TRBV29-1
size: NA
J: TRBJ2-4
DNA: TGCAGCGTTGCCGCGGGATGGGCCAAAAACATTCAGTACTTC
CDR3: CSVAAGWAKNIQYF

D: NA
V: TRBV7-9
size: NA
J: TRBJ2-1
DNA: TGTGCCAGCAGCGCCTACTCTTGGGGGCTAGCGGAGAACAATGAGCAGTTCTTC
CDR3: CASSAYSWGLAENNEQFF

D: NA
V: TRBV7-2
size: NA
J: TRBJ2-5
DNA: TGTGCCAGCAGCTCCAGAGGGGGGGTAGAGACCCAGTACTTC
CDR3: CASSSRGGVETQYF

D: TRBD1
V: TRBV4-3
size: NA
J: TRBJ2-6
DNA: TGCGCCAGCAGCCCATTATCCACAGGGGCTGGGGCCAACGTCCTGACTTTC
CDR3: CASSPLSTGAGANVLTF

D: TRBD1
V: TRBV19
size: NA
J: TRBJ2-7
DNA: TGTGCCAGTAGTGTGTCCGGGACAGGGGTAAGCTTAAACTCCTACGAGCAGTACTTC
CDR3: CASSVSGTGVSLNSYEQYF